This is a list of T cell receptor beta chains from one sample in a study of CD4 and CD8 cells across lung adenocarcinoma regions. TCRdb re-called the PCR reads through MiXCR, storing one row per CDR3 protein. The sample lists roughly 25,000 distinct CDR3 sequences, 52% occurring once. Sequences were obtained from CD4+ T cells from the center of a lung tumor. The origin of the receptors is a male donor with lung adenocarcinoma. The CD4 and CD8 labels of this study may be unreliable. Both conserved end residues are part of each CDR3. D genes are given only for firm matches. The size field is filled for only some rows; it gives once, few, many or a size class.

TRBJ2-3 | TRBV4-2 | . | . | TGTGCCAGCGGCCGAGACGGCGGCCCCGACACAGATACCCAGTATTTT | CASGRDGGPDTDTQYF
TRBJ2-1 | TRBV6-2/TRBV6-3 | . | few | TGTGCCAGCAGTCTACCCCGAGTTACTTCGAGCTCCTACAATGAGCAGTTCTTC | CASSLPRVTSSSYNEQFF
TRBJ2-5 | TRBV10-1 | TRBD2 | . | TGCGCGGGGAGTGAGGGAGGGCCCAAAGAGACCCAGTACTTC | CAGSEGGPKETQYF
TRBJ2-5 | TRBV27 | . | . | TGTGCCGCGGGGCACGGGGGCCGTGACCAAGAGACCCAGTACTTC | CAAGHGGRDQETQYF
TRBJ2-7 | TRBV7-6 | TRBD2 | . | TGTGCCAGCAGCCCCGGACTAGCGGACGCTCGCGAGCAGTACTTC | CASSPGLADAREQYF
TRBJ2-2 | TRBV25-1 | . | many | TGTGCCAGCAGTGAATCCACTACCGATACCGGGGAGCTGTTTTTT | CASSESTTDTGELFF
TRBJ2-1 | TRBV25-1 | . | medium-sized | TGTGCCAGCAGTGGGTACAGGGCCTACAATGAGCAGTTCTTC | CASSGYRAYNEQFF
TRBJ2-3 | TRBV11-3 | . | few | TGTGCCAGCAGCTTAGATGGTCCAGGGACTAGCACAGATACGCAGTATTTT | CASSLDGPGTSTDTQYF
TRBJ2-5 | TRBV12-3/TRBV12-4 | TRBD2 | many | TGTGCCAGCAGTCCTTTAGCGGGGAACCAAGAGACCCAGTACTTC | CASSPLAGNQETQYF
TRBJ2-4 | TRBV25-1 | . | . | TGTGCCAGCAGTGATTCCAGGGGGGAGGCAGACATTCAGTATTTC | CASSDSRGEADIQYF
TRBJ2-4 | TRBV27 | . | . | TGTGCCAGCAGTCCATCGGGGGTGAGGGCCAAAAACACTCAGTATTTC | CASSPSGVRAKNTQYF
TRBJ2-1 | TRBV9 | TRBD2 | . | TGTGCCAGCAGCCCATCCGTGACTAGCGGGACCGACGAGCAGTTCTTC | CASSPSVTSGTDEQFF
TRBJ2-5 | TRBV10-2 | . | . | TGCGCCAGCAGCGCCGGACGCAACCAAGAGACCCAGTACTTC | CASSAGRNQETQYF